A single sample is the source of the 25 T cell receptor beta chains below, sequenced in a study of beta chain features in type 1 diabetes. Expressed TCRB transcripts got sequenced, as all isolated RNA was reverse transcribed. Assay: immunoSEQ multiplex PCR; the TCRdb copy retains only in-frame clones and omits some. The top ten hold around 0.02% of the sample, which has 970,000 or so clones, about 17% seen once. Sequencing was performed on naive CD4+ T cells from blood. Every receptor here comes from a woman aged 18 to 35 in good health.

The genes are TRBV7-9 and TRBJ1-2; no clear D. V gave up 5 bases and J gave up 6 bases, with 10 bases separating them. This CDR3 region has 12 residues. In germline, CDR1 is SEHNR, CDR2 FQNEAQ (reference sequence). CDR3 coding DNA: TGTGCCAGCAGCCCAGTCGGCGATGGCTACACCTTC. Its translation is CASSPVGDGYTF. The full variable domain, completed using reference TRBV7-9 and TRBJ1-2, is DTGVSQNPRHKITKRGQNVTFRCDPISEHNRLYWYRQTLGQGPEFLTYFQNEAQLEKSRLLSDRFSAERPKGSFSTLEIQRTEQGDSAMYLCASSPVGDGYTFGSGTRLTVV.

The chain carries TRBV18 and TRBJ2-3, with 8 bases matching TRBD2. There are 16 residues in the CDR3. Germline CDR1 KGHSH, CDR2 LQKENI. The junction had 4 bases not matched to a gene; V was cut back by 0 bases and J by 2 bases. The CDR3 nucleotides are TGTGCCAGCTCACCACCTAATAGCGGGGTCACAGATACGCAGTATTTT. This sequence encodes CASSPPNSGVTDTQYF.

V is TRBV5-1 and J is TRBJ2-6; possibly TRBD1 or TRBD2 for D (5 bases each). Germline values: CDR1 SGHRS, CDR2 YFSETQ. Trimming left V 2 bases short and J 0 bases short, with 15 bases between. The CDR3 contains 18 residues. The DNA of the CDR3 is TGCGCCAGCAGCTTCCTTGGAGGTAGGGGCTCTGGGGCCAACGTCCTGACTTTC. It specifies CASSFLGGRGSGANVLTF.

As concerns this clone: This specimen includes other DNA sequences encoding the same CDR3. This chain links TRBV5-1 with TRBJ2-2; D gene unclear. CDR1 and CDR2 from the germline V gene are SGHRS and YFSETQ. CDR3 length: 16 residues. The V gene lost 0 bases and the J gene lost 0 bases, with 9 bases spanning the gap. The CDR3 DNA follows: TGCGCCAGCAGCTTGGGCGGTAGATCGAACACCGGGGAGCTGTTTTTT. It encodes CASSLGGRSNTGELFF.

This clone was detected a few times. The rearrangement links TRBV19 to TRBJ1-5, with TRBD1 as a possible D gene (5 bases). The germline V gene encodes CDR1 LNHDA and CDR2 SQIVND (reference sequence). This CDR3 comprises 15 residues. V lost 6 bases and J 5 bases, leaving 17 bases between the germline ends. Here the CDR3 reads CASSTDRYIDQPQHF. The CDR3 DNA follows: TGTGCCAGTAGCACTGACAGATACATAGATCAGCCCCAGCATTTT. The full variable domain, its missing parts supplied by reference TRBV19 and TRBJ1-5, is DGGITQSPKYLFRKEGQNVTLSCEQNLNHDAMYWYRQDPGQGLRLIYYSQIVNDFQKGDIAEGYSVSREKKESFPLTVTSAQKNPTAFYLCASSTDRYIDQPQHFGDGTRLSIL.

CDR3 residues: CASSSGGAGGETQYF. DNA for the CDR3: TGTGCCAGCAGCTCCGGGGGAGCGGGAGGTGAGACCCAGTACTTC. This chain links TRBV11-3 with TRBJ2-5, with TRBD2 matching over 9 bases. The J segment lost 5 bases and the V segment lost 4 bases, leaving 8 bases of the junction unmatched. Germline V lookup: CDR1 SGHNT, CDR2 YENEEA. CDR3 size: 15 residues.

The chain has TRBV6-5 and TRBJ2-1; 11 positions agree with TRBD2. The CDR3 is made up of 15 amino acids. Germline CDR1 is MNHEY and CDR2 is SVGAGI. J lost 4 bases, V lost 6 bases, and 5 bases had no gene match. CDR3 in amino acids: CASRTTSGRYNEQFF. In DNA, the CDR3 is TGTGCCAGCAGAACAACTAGCGGGAGATACAATGAGCAGTTCTTC.

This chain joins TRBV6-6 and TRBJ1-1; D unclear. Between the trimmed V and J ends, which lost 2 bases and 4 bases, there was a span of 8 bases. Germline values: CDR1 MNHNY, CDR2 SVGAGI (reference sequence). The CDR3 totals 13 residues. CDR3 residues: CASSYRHVTEAFF. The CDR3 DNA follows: TGTGCCAGCAGTTACAGACATGTCACTGAAGCTTTCTTT.

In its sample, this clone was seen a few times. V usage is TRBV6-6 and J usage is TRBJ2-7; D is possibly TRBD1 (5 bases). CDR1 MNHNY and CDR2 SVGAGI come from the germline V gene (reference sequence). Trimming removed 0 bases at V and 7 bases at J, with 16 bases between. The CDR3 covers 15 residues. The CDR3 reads CASSYSNQRGGEQYF. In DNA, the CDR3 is TGTGCCAGCAGTTACTCTAACCAAAGGGGTGGGGAGCAGTACTTC.

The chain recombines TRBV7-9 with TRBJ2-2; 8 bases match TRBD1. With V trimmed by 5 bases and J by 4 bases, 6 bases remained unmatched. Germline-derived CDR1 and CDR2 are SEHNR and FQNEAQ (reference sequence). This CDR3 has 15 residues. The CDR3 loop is CASSPTTGGTGELFF. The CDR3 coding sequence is TGTGCCAGCAGCCCCACTACAGGGGGCACCGGGGAGCTGTTTTTT.

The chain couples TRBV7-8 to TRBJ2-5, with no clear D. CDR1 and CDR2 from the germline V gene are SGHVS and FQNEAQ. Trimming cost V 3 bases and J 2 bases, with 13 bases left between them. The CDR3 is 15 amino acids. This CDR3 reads CASSFNWMRQETQYF. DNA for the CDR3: TGTGCCAGCAGCTTCAATTGGATGCGTCAAGAGACCCAGTACTTC.

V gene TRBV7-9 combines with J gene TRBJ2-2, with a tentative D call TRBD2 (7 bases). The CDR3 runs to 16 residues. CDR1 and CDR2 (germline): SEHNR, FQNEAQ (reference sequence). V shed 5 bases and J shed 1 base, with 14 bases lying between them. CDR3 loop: CASSPRRGQNTGELFF. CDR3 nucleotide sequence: TGTGCCAGCAGCCCTAGGCGGGGGCAGAACACCGGGGAGCTGTTTTTT.

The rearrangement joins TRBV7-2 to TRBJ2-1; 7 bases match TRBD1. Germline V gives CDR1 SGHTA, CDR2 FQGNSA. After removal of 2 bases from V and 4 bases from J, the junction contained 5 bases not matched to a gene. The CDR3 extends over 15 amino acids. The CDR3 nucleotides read TGTGCCAGCAGCTTACGAACAGGGGTTTACAATGAGCAGTTCTTC. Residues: CASSLRTGVYNEQFF.

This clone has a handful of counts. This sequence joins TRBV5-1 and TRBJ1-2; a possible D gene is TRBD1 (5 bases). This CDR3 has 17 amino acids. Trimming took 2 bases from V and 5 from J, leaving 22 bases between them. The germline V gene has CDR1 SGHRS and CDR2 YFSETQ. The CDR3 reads CASSLVPATGLGYGYTF. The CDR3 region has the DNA TGCGCCAGCAGCTTAGTCCCGGCAACGGGGCTAGGTTATGGCTACACCTTC. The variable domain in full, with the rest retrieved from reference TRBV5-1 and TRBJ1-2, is KAGVTQTPRYLIKTRGQQVTLSCSPISGHRSVSWYQQTPGQGLQFLFEYFSETQRNKGNFPGRFSGRQFSNSRSEMNVSTLELGDSALYLCASSLVPATGLGYGYTFGSGTRLTVV.

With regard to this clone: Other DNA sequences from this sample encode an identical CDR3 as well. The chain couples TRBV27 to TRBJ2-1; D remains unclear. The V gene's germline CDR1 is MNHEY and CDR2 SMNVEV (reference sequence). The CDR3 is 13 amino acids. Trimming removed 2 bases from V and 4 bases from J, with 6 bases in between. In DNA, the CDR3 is TGTGCCAGCAGTTTACGCCAGTACAATGAGCAGTTCTTC. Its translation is CASSLRQYNEQFF.

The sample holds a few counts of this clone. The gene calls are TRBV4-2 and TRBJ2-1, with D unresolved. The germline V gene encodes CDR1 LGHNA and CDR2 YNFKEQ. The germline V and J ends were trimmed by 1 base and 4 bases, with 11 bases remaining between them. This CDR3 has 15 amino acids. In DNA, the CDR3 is TGTGCCAGCAGCCAAGCAGGACGCACATACAATGAGCAGTTCTTC. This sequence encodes CASSQAGRTYNEQFF.

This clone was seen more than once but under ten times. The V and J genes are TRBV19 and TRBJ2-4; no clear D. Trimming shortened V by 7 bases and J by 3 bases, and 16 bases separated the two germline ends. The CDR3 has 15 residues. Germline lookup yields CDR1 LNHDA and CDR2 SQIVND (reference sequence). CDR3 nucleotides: TGTGCCAGTACCTCGGGTCGCTTGGGCAAAAACATTCAGTACTTC. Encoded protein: CASTSGRLGKNIQYF.

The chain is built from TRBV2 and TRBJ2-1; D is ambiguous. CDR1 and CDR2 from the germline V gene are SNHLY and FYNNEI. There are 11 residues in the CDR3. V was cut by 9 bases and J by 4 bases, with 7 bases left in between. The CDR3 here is CASRWYNEQFF. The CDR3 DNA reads TGTGCCAGTCGATGGTACAATGAGCAGTTCTTC.

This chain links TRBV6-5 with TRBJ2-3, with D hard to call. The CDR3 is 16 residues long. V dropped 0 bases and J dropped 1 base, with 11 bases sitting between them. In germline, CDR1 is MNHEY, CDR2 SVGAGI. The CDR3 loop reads CASSYSFSVGTDTQYF. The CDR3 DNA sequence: TGTGCCAGCAGTTACTCGTTTAGTGTTGGCACAGATACGCAGTATTTT.

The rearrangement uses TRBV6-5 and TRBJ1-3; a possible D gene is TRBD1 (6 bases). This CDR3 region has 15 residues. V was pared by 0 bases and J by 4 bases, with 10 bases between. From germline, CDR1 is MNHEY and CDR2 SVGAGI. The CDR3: CASSYSGTSGNTIYF. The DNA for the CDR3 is TGTGCCAGCAGTTACTCCGGGACATCCGGAAACACCATATATTTT.

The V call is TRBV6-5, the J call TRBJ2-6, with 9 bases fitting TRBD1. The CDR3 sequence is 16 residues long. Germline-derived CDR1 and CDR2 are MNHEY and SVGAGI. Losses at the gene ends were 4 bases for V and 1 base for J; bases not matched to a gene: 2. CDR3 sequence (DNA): TGTGCCAGCAGTTTCGGGACAGGGTCTGGGGCCAACGTCCTGACTTTC. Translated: CASSFGTGSGANVLTF.

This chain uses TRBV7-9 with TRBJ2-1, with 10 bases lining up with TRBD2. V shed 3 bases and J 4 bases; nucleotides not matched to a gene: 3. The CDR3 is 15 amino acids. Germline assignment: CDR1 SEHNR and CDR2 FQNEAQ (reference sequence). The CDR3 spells CASSFVAGGYNEQFF. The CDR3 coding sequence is TGTGCCAGCAGCTTCGTAGCGGGAGGATACAATGAGCAGTTCTTC.

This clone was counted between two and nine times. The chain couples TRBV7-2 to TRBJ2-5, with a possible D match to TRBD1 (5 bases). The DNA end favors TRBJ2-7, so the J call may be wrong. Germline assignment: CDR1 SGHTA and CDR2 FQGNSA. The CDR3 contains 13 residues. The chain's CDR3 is CASSPDISYEQYF. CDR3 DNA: TGTGCCAGCAGTCCGGACATCTCCTACGAGCAGTACTTC.

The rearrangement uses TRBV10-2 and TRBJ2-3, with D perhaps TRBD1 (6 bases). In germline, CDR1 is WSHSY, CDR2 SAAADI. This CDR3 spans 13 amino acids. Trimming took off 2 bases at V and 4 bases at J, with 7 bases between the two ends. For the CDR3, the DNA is TGCGCCAGCAGTGAGGAGGGGGCAGATACGCAGTATTTT. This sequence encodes CASSEEGADTQYF.

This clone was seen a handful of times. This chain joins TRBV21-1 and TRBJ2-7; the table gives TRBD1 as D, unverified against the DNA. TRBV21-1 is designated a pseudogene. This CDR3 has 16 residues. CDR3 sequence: CANRIGTPRGPHEQYF. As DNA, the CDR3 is TGTGCCAACAGAATAGGGACCCCCAGGGGGCCCCACGAGCAGTACTTC.